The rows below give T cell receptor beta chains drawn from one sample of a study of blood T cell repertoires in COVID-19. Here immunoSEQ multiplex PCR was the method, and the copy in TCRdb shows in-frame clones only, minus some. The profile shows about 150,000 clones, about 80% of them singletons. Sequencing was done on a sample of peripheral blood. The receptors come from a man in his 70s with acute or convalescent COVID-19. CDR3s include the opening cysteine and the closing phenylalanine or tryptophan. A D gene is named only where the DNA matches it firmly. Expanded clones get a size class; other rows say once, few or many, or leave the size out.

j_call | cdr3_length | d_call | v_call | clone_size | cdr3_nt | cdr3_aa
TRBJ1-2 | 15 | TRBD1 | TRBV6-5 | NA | TGTGCCAGCAGGGGGACAGGGGGCGCGATGGGTGGCTACACCTTC | CASRGTGGAMGGYTF
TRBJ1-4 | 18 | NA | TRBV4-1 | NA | TGCGCCAGCAGCCAAGGGATTTCACAGGGAGGGGGGAGTGAAAAACTGTTTTTT | CASSQGISQGGGSEKLFF
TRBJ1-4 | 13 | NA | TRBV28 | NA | TGTGCCAGCGTGCGCGGTTTTAATGAAAAACTGTTTTTT | CASVRGFNEKLFF
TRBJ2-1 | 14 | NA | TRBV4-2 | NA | TGTGCCAGCAGCCCCACTGATCCCTACAATGAGCAGTTCTTC | CASSPTDPYNEQFF
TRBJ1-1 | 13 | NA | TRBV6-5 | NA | TGTGCCACGATGTTAGAGGGGAACACTGAAGCTTTCTTT | CATMLEGNTEAFF
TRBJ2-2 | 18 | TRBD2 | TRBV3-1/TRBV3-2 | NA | TGTGCCAGCAGCCCGACCGGCGGGAGGTTGGGGAACACCGGGGAGCTGTTTTTT | CASSPTGGRLGNTGELFF
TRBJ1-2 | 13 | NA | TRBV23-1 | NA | TGCGCCAGCAGTCCATTCAGGCCCTATGGCTACACCTTC | CASSPFRPYGYTF
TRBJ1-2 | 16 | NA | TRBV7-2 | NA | TGTGCCAGCAGCTTAGGAGGATCTGGTGCCCTCTATGGCTACACCTTC | CASSLGGSGALYGYTF
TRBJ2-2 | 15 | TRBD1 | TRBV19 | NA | TGTGCCAGTAGAATCTGGGGACAGGGCTCCGGGGAGCTGTTTTTT | CASRIWGQGSGELFF
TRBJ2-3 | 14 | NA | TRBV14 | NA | TGTGCCAGCAGCCGGGACTGGTACACAGATACGCAGTATTTT | CASSRDWYTDTQYF
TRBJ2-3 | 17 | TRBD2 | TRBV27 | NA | TGTGCCAGCAGTTCGGCTGGTTGGGCGGGAGGGCCAGATACGCAGTATTTT | CASSSAGWAGGPDTQYF
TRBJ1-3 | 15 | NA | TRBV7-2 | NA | TGTGCCAGCAGCTTAGTTTGGGGGCAAGGGAACACCATATATTTT | CASSLVWGQGNTIYF
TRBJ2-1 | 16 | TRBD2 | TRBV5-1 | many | TGCGCCAGCAGCTTGGTGTTAGCGGGAGACTACAATGAGCAGTTCTTC | CASSLVLAGDYNEQFF
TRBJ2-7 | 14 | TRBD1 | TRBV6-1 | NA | TGTGCCAGCAGTGAGGGACAGGGGAGGCGCGAGCAGTACTTC | CASSEGQGRREQYF
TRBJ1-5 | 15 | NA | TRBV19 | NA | TGTGCCAGTAGTCCGGGGGGGGAGCGCAATCAGCCCCAGCATTTT | CASSPGGERNQPQHF
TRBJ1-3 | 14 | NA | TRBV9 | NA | TGTGCCAGCAGCGTAGGGACAGTCGAAAACACCATATATTTT | CASSVGTVENTIYF
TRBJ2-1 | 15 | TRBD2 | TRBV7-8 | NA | TGTGCCAGCAGCTGGACTAGCGGGCCCTACAATGAGCAGTTCTTC | CASSWTSGPYNEQFF
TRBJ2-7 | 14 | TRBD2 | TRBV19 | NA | TGTGCCAGTAGTATGCGGGGGAGATCCTACGAGCAGTACTTC | CASSMRGRSYEQYF
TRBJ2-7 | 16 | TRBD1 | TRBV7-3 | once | TGTGCCAGCAGCTTAAGGGGTCCGGGACAGGACTACGAGCAGTACTTC | CASSLRGPGQDYEQYF
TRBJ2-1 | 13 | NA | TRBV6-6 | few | TGTGCCAGCGGATACAGGGTTATCGATGAGCAGTTCTTC | CASGYRVIDEQFF
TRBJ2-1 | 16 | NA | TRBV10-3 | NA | TGTGCCATCCATTACCCCGTTCGGAGGACCTACAATGAGCAGTTCTTC | CAIHYPVRRTYNEQFF
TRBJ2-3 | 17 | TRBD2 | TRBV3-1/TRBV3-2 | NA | TGTGCCAGCAGCCAGGGACTAGCGGGGGGCGGCACAGATACGCAGTATTTT | CASSQGLAGGGTDTQYF
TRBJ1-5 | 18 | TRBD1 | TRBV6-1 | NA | TGTGCCAGCAGTGCGAGACAGGGTATAGGGGGGAGTCAGCAGCCCCAGCATTTT | CASSARQGIGGSQQPQHF
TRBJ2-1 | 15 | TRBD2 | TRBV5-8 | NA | TGTGCCAGCAGCTTGGGACTAGCGGCACACAATGAGCAGTTCTTC | CASSLGLAAHNEQFF
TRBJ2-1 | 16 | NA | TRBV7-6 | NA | TGTGCCAGCAGCTTAGTAGGCGGGACCTCCTACAATGAGCAGTTCTTC | CASSLVGGTSYNEQFF
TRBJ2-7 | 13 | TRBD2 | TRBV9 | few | TGTGCCAGCAGCGTTGGACTAGCGGACGAGCAGTACTTC | CASSVGLADEQYF
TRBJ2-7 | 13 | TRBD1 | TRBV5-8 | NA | TGTGCCAGCAGCCCATGGACAGGGGGGGAGATAGTATTC | CASSPWTGGEIVF
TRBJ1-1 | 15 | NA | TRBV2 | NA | TGTGCCAGCAAGGGGGTCGGCAGGGTGGGCACTGAAGCTTTCTTT | CASKGVGRVGTEAFF
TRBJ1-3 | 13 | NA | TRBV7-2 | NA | TGTGCCAGCAGCTTACCTAGTGGAAACACCATATATTTT | CASSLPSGNTIYF
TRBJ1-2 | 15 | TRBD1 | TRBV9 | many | TGTGCCAGCAGCGTAGGAGGGGGCGAAATCTATGGCTACACCTTC | CASSVGGGEIYGYTF
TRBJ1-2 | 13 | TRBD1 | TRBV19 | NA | TGTGCCAGCGCCGGGACAGGGGACTATGGCTACACCTTC | CASAGTGDYGYTF
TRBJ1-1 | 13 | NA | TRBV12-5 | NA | TGTGCTAGTGGTTTGCCCGCGATCAGGTCGGCTTTCTTT | CASGLPAIRSAFF
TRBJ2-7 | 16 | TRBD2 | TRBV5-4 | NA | TGTGCCAGCAGCTTATCGGCGGGAGGGAGTTCCTACGAGCAGTACTTC | CASSLSAGGSSYEQYF
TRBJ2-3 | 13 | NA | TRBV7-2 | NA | TGTGCCAGCAGCCCACGAGAGGTTGATACGCAGTATTTT | CASSPREVDTQYF
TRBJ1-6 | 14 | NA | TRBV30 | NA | TGTGCCTGGAGTGTAAGAGGGGGGGATTCACCCCTCCACTTT | CAWSVRGGDSPLHF